One and the same sample provided the 4 T cell receptor beta chains below, sequenced in a study of shared clonotypes between healthy human individuals. TCRdb keeps only in-frame clones here, not all; method: immunoSEQ multiplex PCR. This repertoire shows just over 2,000,000 clones, 85% to 95% found once; its top ten account for roughly 1%. Naive CD8 cells lacked CD45RO and underwent positive selection for CCR7, leaving out terminally differentiated effector memory CD45RA+ cells. Material: naive CD8+ T cells sorted from blood. These receptors were taken from a man between 18 and 35 years old in good health.

Only one count was recorded for this clone. The chain combines TRBV4-1 with TRBJ2-7; D not resolved. Germline assignment: CDR1 MGHRA and CDR2 YSYEKL. This CDR3 is built from 14 residues. V dropped 3 bases and J dropped 3 bases, with 12 bases sitting between them. The CDR3 sequence: CASSHPGESYEQYF. CDR3 DNA sequence: TGCGCCAGCAGCCATCCCGGCGAAAGCTACGAGCAGTACTTC.

This chain connects TRBV7-9 to TRBJ1-2; the D gene is possibly TRBD1 (5 bases). The CDR3 has 19 amino acids. Trimming pared 0 bases from V and 3 bases from J, leaving 23 bases between. Per germline, CDR1 SEHNR and CDR2 FQNEAQ (reference sequence). The CDR3 nucleotides are TGTGCCAGCAGCTTAGCGGGACTCAGGGCTAGGTCCTCTGACTATGGCTACACCTTC. This translates into CASSLAGLRARSSDYGYTF.

V and J are TRBV6-6 and TRBJ2-1; 7 positions match TRBD2. Germline V lookup: CDR1 MNHNY, CDR2 SVGAGI (reference sequence). The J segment lost 0 bases and the V segment lost 5 bases, leaving 7 bases of the junction unmatched. The CDR3 length is 16 residues. The CDR3 DNA is TGTGCCAGCAGTGCGAGTGGCGGGAGCTCCTACAATGAGCAGTTCTTC. This encodes CASSASGGSSYNEQFF.

V is TRBV6-6 and J is TRBJ2-3, with 8 bases that match TRBD2. This CDR3 spans 16 amino acids. V trimming: 0 bases; J trimming: 1 base; junction bases outside the gene matches: 3. CDR1 is MNHNY and CDR2 is SVGAGI in the germline V gene (reference sequence). In nucleotides, the CDR3 is TGTGCCAGCAGTTACTCGGGGCGGGAGGGCACAGATACGCAGTATTTT. It codes for CASSYSGREGTDTQYF.